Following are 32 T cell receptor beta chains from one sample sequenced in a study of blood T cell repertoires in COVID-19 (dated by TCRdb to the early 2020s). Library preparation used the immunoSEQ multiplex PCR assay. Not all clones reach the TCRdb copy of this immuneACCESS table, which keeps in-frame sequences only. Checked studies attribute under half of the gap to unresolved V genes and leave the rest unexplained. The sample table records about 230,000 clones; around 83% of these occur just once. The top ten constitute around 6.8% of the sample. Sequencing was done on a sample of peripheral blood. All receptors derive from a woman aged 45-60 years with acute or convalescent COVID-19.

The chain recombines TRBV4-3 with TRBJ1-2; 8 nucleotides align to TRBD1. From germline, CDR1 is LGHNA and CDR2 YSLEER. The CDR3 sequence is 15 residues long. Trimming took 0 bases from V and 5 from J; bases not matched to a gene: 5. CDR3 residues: CASSQDSDRGYGYTF. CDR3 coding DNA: TGCGCCAGCAGCCAAGATTCAGACAGGGGTTATGGCTACACCTTC.

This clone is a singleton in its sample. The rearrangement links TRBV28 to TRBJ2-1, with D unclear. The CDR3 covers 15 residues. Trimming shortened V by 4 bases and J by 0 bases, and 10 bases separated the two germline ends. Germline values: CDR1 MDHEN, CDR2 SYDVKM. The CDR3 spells CASSSITDSYNEQFF. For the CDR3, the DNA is TGTGCCAGCAGTTCGATAACTGACTCCTACAATGAGCAGTTCTTC.

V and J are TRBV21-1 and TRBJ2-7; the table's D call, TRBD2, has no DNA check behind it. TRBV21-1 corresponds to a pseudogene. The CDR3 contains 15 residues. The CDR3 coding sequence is TGTGCCAGCAGCAAAGAACGACCGGGAAACTACGAGCAGTACTTC. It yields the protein CASSKERPGNYEQYF.

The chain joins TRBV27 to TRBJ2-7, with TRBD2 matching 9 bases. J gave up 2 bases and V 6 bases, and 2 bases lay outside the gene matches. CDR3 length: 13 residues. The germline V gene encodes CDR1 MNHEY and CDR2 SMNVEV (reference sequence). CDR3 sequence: CASRVAGAYEQYF. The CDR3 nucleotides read TGTGCCAGCAGGGTAGCGGGAGCCTACGAGCAGTACTTC.

This CDR3 reads CASSLAGVSTEAFF. The CDR3 region has the DNA TGTGCCAGCAGCTTAGCCGGGGTGTCGACTGAAGCTTTCTTT. The gene calls are TRBV11-2 and TRBJ1-1, with D hard to call. Trimming removed 1 base from V and 5 bases from J, with 11 bases in between. The CDR3 consists of 14 residues. The germline V gene encodes CDR1 SGHAT and CDR2 FQNNGV.

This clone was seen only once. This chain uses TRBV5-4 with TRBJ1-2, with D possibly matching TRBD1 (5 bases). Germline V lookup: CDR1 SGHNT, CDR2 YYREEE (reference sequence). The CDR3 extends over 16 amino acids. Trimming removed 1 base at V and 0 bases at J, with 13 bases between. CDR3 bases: TGTGCCAGCAGCTTGAAGCAGGGAAGTCCTAACTATGGCTACACCTTC. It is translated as CASSLKQGSPNYGYTF.

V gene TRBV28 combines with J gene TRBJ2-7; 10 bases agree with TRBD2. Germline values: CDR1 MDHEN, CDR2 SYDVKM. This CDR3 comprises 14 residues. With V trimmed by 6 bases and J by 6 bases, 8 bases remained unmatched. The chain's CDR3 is CASRSGGDISEQYF. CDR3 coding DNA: TGTGCCAGCAGAAGCGGGGGGGACATCTCCGAGCAGTACTTC.

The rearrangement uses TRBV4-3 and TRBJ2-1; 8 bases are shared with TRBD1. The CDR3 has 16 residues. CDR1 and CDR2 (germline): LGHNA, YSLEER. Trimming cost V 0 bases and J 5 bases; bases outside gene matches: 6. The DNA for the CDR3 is TGCGCCAGCAGCCAAGATACCCGGACAGGGCACAATGAGCAGTTCTTC. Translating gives CASSQDTRTGHNEQFF.

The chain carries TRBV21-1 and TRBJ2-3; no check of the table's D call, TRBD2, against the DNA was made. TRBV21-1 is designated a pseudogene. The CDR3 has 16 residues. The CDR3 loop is CASSKSLAGDLDTQYF. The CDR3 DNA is TGTGCCAGCAGCAAAAGTCTAGCGGGAGATCTAGATACGCAGTATTTT.

CDR3: CASSPHGQLYTF. Here the CDR3 DNA reads TGCGCCAGCAGTCCCCACGGACAGCTCTACACCTTC. This chain uses TRBV10-1 with TRBJ1-2; tentatively, D is TRBD1 (6 bases). Germline V gene lookup returns CDR1 WNHNN and CDR2 SYGVQD (reference sequence). V lost 5 bases and J 10 bases, leaving 14 bases between the germline ends. This CDR3 is 12 amino acids long.

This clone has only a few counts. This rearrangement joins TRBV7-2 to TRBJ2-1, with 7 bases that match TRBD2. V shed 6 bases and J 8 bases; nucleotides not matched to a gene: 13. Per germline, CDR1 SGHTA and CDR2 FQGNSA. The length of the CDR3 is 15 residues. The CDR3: CASSKSRAGFDEQFF. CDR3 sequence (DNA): TGTGCCAGCAGTAAAAGTAGAGCGGGATTCGATGAGCAGTTCTTC.

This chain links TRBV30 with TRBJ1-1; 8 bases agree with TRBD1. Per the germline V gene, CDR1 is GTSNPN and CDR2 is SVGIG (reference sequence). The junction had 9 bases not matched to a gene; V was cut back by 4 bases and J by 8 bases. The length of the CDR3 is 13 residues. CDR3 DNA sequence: TGTGCCTGGACACCGGGCCGGGACAGGGAAGCTTTCTTT. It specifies CAWTPGRDREAFF.

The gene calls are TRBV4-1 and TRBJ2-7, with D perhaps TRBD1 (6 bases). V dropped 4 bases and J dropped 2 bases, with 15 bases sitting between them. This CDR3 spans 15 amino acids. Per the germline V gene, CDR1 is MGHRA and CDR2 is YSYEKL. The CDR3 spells CASSLRQASTYEQYF. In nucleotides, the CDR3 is TGCGCCAGCAGCCTGCGACAGGCCAGTACCTACGAGCAGTACTTC.

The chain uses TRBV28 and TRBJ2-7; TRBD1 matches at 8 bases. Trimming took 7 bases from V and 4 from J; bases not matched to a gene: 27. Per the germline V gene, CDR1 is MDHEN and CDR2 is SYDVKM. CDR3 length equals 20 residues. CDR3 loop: CASTPPVGKTGARGIYEQYF. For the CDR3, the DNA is TGTGCCAGCACCCCACCCGTCGGGAAGACAGGGGCGAGGGGAATATACGAGCAGTACTTC.

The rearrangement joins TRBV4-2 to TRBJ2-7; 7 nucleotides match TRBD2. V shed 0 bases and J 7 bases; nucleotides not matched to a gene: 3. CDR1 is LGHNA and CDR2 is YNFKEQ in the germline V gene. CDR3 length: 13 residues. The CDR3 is CASSQDLGGEQYF. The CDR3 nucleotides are TGTGCCAGCAGCCAAGATCTGGGGGGGGAGCAGTACTTC.

CDR3 amino acids: CASSQDRAGRGNTIYF. The DNA for the CDR3 is TGTGCCAGCAGCCAAGATAGGGCAGGGCGGGGAAACACCATATATTTT. The chain combines TRBV3-1 (or the pseudogene TRBV3-2) with TRBJ1-3, with TRBD1 as a possible D gene (5 bases). V dropped 0 bases and J dropped 4 bases, with 13 bases sitting between them. The CDR3 is 16 residues long. Germline CDR1 and CDR2: LGHDT and YNNKEL (reference sequence).

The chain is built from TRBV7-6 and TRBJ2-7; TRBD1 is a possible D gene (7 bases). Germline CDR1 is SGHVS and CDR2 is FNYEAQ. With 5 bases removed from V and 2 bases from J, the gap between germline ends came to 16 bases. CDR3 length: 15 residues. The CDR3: CASSPGGSAAYEQYF. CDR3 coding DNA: TGTGCCAGCAGCCCAGGGGGGTCAGCAGCCTACGAGCAGTACTTC.

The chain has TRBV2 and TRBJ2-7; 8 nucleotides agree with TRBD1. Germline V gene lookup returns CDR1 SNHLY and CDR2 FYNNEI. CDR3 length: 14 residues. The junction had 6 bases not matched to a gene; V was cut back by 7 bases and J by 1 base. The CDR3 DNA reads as TGTGCCAGCATCTTAAGGGACAGGTCCTACGAGCAGTACTTC. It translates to CASILRDRSYEQYF.

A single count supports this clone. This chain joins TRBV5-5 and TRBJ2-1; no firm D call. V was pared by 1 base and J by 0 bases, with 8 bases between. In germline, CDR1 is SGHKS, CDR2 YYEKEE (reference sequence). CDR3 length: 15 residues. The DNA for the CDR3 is TGTGCCAGCAGCTTGCAGGATTTCTCCTACAATGAGCAGTTCTTC. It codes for CASSLQDFSYNEQFF.

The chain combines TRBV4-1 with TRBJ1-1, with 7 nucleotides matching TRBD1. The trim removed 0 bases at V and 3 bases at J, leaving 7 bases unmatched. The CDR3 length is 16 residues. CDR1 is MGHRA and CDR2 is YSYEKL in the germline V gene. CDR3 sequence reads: CASSQEKRTGDTEAFF. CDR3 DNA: TGCGCCAGCAGCCAAGAGAAGCGGACAGGAGACACTGAAGCTTTCTTT.

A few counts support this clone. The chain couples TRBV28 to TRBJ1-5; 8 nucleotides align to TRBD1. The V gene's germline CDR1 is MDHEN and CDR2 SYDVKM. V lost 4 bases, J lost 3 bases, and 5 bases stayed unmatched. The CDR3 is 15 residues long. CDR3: CASSSYRGTNQPQHF. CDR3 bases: TGTGCCAGCAGTTCGTACAGGGGGACCAATCAGCCCCAGCATTTT.

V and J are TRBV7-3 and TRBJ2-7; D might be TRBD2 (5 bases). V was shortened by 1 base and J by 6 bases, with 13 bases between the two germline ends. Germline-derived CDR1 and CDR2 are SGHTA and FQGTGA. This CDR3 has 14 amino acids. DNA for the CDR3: TGTGCCAGCAGCTTAAATGGAAGGACTGGCGAGCAGTACTTC. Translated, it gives CASSLNGRTGEQYF.

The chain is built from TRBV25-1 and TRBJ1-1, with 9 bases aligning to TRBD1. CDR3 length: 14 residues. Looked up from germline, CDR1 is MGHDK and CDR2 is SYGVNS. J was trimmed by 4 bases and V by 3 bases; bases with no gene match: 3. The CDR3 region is CASSEQDRGTEAFF. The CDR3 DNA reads TGTGCCAGCAGTGAGCAGGACAGGGGCACTGAAGCTTTCTTT.

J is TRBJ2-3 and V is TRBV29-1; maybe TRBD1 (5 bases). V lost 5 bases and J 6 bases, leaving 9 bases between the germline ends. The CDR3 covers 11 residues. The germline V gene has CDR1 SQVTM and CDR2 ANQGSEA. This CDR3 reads CSVRAGDTQYF. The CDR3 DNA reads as TGCAGCGTTCGAGCAGGGGATACGCAGTATTTT.

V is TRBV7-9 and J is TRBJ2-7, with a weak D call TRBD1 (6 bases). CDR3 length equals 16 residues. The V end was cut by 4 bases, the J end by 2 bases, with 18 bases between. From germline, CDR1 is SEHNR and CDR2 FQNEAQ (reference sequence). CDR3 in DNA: TGTGCCAGCAGCTGGATCTCCTCCGGGACACCCTACGAGCAGTACTTC. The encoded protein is CASSWISSGTPYEQYF.

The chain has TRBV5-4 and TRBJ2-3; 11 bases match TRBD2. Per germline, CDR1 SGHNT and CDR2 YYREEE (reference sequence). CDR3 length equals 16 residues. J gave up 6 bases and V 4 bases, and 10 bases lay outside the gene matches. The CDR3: CASSQTSGIIGDTQYF. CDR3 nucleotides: TGTGCCAGCAGCCAGACTAGCGGGATTATCGGGGATACGCAGTATTTT.

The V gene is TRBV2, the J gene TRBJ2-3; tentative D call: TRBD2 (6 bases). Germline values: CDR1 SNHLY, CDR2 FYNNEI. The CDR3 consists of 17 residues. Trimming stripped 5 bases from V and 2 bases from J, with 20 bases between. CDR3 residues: CASSTVGGTGYTDTQYF. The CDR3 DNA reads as TGTGCCAGCAGTACCGTGGGGGGAACCGGATACACAGATACGCAGTATTTT.

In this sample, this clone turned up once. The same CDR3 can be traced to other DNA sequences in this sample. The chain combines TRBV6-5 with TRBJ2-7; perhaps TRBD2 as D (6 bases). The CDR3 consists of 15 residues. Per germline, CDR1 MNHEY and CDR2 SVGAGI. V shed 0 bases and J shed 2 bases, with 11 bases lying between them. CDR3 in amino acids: CASSYSAGGAYEQYF. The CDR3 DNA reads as TGTGCCAGCAGTTACTCGGCTGGAGGGGCCTACGAGCAGTACTTC.

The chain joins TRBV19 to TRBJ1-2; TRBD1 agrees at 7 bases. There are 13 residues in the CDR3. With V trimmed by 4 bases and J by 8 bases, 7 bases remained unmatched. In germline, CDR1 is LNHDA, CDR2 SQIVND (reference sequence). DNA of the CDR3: TGTGCCAGTAGTACCGAGGACAGGCGCGGCTACACCTTC. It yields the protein CASSTEDRRGYTF.

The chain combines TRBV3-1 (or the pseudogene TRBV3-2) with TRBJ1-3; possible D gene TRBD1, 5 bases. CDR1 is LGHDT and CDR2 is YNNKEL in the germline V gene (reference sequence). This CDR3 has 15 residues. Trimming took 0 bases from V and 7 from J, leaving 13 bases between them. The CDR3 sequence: CASSQDQTRGNTIYF. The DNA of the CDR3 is TGTGCCAGCAGCCAAGATCAGACTAGGGGCAACACCATATATTTT.

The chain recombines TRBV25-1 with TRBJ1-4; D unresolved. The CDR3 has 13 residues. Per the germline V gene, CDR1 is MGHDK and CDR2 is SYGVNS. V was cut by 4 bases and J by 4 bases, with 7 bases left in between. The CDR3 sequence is CASSAGINEKLFF. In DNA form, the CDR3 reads TGTGCCAGCAGTGCGGGGATTAATGAAAAACTGTTTTTT.

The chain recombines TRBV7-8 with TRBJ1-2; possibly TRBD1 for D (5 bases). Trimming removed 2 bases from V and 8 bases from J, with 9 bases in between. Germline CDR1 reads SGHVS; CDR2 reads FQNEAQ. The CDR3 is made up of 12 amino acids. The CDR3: CASSLLEGGYTF. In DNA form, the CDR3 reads TGTGCCAGCAGCTTATTGGAGGGGGGCTACACCTTC.